A single sample gave rise to the 22 T cell receptor beta chains below, sequenced in a study of glioma-infiltrating T cells. Using RNA template, CDR3s of TCR alpha and beta were amplified with iRepertoire arm-PCR. In TCRdb, the multiplex PCR reads were re-called with MiXCR into one record per CDR3 protein. Of about 180,000 distinct CDR3 sequences listed, roughly 45% were seen once; the top ten hold 5% to 5.5%. The sequenced sample was glioma tissue, nonneoplastic brain tissue, or PBMCs (not recorded which). The receptors here all came from a human donor with low-grade glioma or glioblastoma, undergoing nonglioma brain surgery, or in good health (not recorded which).

About this clonotype: The junction departs from germline at one end; a sequencing error may be responsible. The chain carries TRBV18 and TRBJ2-1; D might be TRBD1 (5 bases). CDR1 is KGHSH and CDR2 is LQKENI in the germline V gene. The CDR3 spans 16 residues. CDR3 protein: CAISPLSGSSYNDQFF. The CDR3 bases are TGTGCCATCTCACCACTGTCAGGGTCCTCCTACAATGATCAGTTCTTC.

In its sample, this clonotype was seen many times. The chain uses TRBV4-2 and TRBJ1-1, with D tentatively TRBD1 (5 bases). The V gene lost 4 bases and the J gene lost 0 bases, with 12 bases spanning the gap. This CDR3 contains 15 residues. The germline gives CDR1 LGHNA, CDR2 YNFKEQ. DNA of the CDR3: TGTGCCAGCAGCCGGTCTTCACAGGTGAACACTGAAGCTTTCTTT. Translated: CASSRSSQVNTEAFF.

This clonotype came up many times. The rearrangement uses TRBV20-1 and TRBJ2-5, with D tentatively TRBD1 or TRBD2 (5 bases each). V shed 6 bases and J shed 2 bases, with 13 bases lying between them. CDR3 length: 13 residues. Germline CDR1 DFQATT, CDR2 SNEGSKA (reference sequence). In nucleotides, the CDR3 is TGCAGTGCGGAACGGGACGCACAAGAGACCCAGTACTTC. Residues: CSAERDAQETQYF.

This clonotype has a count of ten or more. The rearrangement joins TRBV28 to TRBJ2-5; D is possibly TRBD2 (6 bases). The CDR3 totals 14 residues. The germline V gene has CDR1 MDHEN and CDR2 SYDVKM. The V gene lost 3 bases and the J gene lost 2 bases, with 10 bases spanning the gap. The CDR3: CASSFNGGQETQYF. The CDR3 DNA is TGTGCCAGCAGTTTCAACGGGGGACAAGAGACCCAGTACTTC.

This clonotype was picked up many times. The J gene is TRBJ1-2, the V gene TRBV28, with no clear D. Trimming removed 10 bases from V and 6 bases from J, with 24 bases in between. This CDR3 is built from 15 residues. The germline V gene has CDR1 MDHEN and CDR2 SYDVKM. CDR3 in amino acids: CAIRHRSAIIDGYTF. CDR3 coding DNA: TGTGCCATCAGACACCGCTCCGCTATTATTGATGGCTACACCTTC.

This clonotype occurred many times. This chain joins TRBV11-2 and TRBJ2-3; D call uncertain. V lost 2 bases to trimming and J lost 6 bases, with 12 bases between them. From germline, CDR1 is SGHAT and CDR2 FQNNGV. CDR3 length: 14 amino acids. CDR3 sequence: CASSLQATSDTQYF. CDR3 sequence (DNA): TGTGCCAGCAGCTTACAGGCTACCTCGGATACGCAGTATTTT. The full variable domain, with the rest looked up from reference TRBV11-2 and TRBJ2-3, is EAGVAQSPRYKIIEKRQSVAFWCNPISGHATLYWYQQILGQGPKLLIQFQNNGVVDDSQLPKDRFSAERLKGVDSTLKIQPAKLEDSAVYLCASSLQATSDTQYFGPGTRLTVL.

This clonotype was seen a few times. The junction differs from germline at one of its ends, possibly a read error. The gene calls are TRBV3-1 and TRBJ1-1; maybe TRBD1 (5 bases). Germline-derived CDR1 and CDR2 are LGHDT and YNNKEL (reference sequence). The CDR3 length is 11 residues. The CDR3 sequence: CASSQGGEALF. The CDR3 region has the DNA TGTGCCAGCAGCCAAGGAGGGGAAGCTTTGTTT.

J is TRBJ1-5 and V is TRBV12-3 or TRBV12-4; no reliable D call. Trimming left V 6 bases short and J 2 bases short, with 8 bases between. CDR3 length: 13 amino acids. This chain's CDR3 is CASRFDGNQPQHF. The CDR3 DNA sequence: TGTGCCAGCAGATTCGACGGCAATCAGCCCCAGCATTTT.

This clonotype has ten or more counts. The chain carries TRBV10-3 and TRBJ2-5; the D call may be TRBD1 or TRBD2 (7 bases each). Germline CDR1 and CDR2: ENHRY and SYGVKD. The CDR3 is 19 residues long. V was trimmed by 6 bases and J by 5 bases, leaving 31 bases between them. Here the CDR3 DNA reads TGTGCCATCAGCGCGATGGGACAGCCAAAGCGGGAACCGTCTGAGACCCAGTACTTC. Its protein product is CAISAMGQPKREPSETQYF.

In its sample, this clonotype was seen many times. The chain couples TRBV10-1 to TRBJ2-1; no definite D call. V was shortened by 4 bases and J by 4 bases, with 8 bases between the two germline ends. Germline CDR1 reads WNHNN; CDR2 reads SYGVQD (reference sequence). This CDR3 spans 13 amino acids. CDR3 coding DNA: TGCGCCAGCAGTGCTTTACCGTACAATGAGCAGTTCTTC. Amino acid sequence: CASSALPYNEQFF.

With respect to this clonotype: This may stem from a read error, because a much larger clone lies one nucleotide away. V gene TRBV10-2 combines with J gene TRBJ2-7; 7 bases align to TRBD1. Germline V CDR1 and CDR2: WSHSY, SAAADI. The CDR3 runs 12 residues. The CDR3 coding sequence is TGCGCCAGCAAGACAGGGTCCTACGAGCAGCACTTC. It encodes CASKTGSYEQHF.

A word on this clonotype: An end of the junction differs from the germline gene, which may be a read error. V usage is TRBV29-1 and J usage is TRBJ2-7, with 9 bases lining up with TRBD2. Germline V gene data show CDR1 as SQVTM and CDR2 as ANQGSEA. CDR3 size: 14 residues. CDR3 bases: TGCAACGTTGAAGTGTTAGCGGGAGTCGACGAGCAGTACTTC. It encodes CNVEVLAGVDEQYF.

This clonotype was seen ten or more times. V gene TRBV6-1 combines with J gene TRBJ2-7, with 7 bases that match TRBD2. V lost 1 base to trimming and J lost 4 bases; unmatched junction nucleotides: 7. Germline CDR1 reads MNHNS; CDR2 reads SASEGT. CDR3 length: 15 amino acids. Here the CDR3 reads CASSEGGGRGYEQYF. CDR3 sequence (DNA): TGTGCCAGCAGTGAAGGGGGCGGGAGAGGGTACGAGCAGTACTTC.

This clonotype was counted ten times or more. The chain links TRBV6-1 to TRBJ2-7; 9 bases are shared with TRBD1. V lost 8 bases to trimming and J lost 5 bases; unmatched junction nucleotides: 22. The CDR3 is 18 residues long. Germline V gives CDR1 MNHNS, CDR2 SASEGT. CDR3 DNA sequence: TGTGCCAGCCAGACCTTGAAACTTCTGGGACAGGGTAGGGACGAGCAGTACTTC. Translation gives CASQTLKLLGQGRDEQYF.

This clonotype was found many times. The chain couples TRBV20-1 to TRBJ2-7; no firm D call. Germline assignment: CDR1 DFQATT and CDR2 SNEGSKA (reference sequence). This CDR3 has 13 amino acids. With 0 bases removed from V and 6 bases from J, the gap between germline ends came to 12 bases. CDR3 DNA sequence: TGCAGTGCTAGAGAGACCCGCTGGAGCGAGCAGTACTTC. Translating gives CSARETRWSEQYF.

This clonotype occurred a few times. The rearrangement links TRBV12-3 or TRBV12-4 to TRBJ2-6, with D possibly being TRBD2 (6 bases). The V end lost 8 bases, the J end lost 1 base, and 9 bases lay between the germline ends. The CDR3 sequence is 14 residues long. The chain's CDR3 is CASHRGSGANVLTF. The CDR3 DNA sequence: TGTGCCAGCCACCGGGGGTCTGGGGCCAACGTCCTGACTTTC.

V is TRBV28 and J is TRBJ2-3; perhaps TRBD2 as D (6 bases). This CDR3 is built from 15 residues. Germline lookup yields CDR1 MDHEN and CDR2 SYDVKM. With 7 bases removed from V and 5 bases from J, the gap between germline ends came to 19 bases. The CDR3 sequence is CASIVSGAAEDTQYF. The CDR3 DNA follows: TGTGCCAGCATTGTATCGGGAGCGGCGGAAGATACGCAGTATTTT.

This chain uses TRBV10-3 with TRBJ1-5; 8 bases agree with TRBD1. The CDR3 has 14 residues. The trim removed 4 bases at V and 6 bases at J, leaving 5 bases unmatched. Germline lookup yields CDR1 ENHRY and CDR2 SYGVKD. The CDR3 region has the DNA TGTGCCATCAGTGGGACAGGGACAGTTCAGCCCCAGCATTTT. Protein sequence: CAISGTGTVQPQHF.

This clonotype was seen only once. The junction does not match germline at one end; this may be a read error. The CDR3 DNA is TGTGCCTGCAGCCAAGACTTGGCATGGACGCGCTACACCTTC. Translating it yields CACSQDLAWTRYTF. The rearrangement links TRBV14 to TRBJ1-2; D remains unclear. CDR3 length: 14 amino acids. In germline, CDR1 is SGHDN, CDR2 FVKESK.

This clonotype was found a few times. The rearrangement uses TRBV5-4 and TRBJ2-5; no reliable D call. Trimming left V 2 bases short and J 1 base short, with 15 bases between. Germline CDR1 is SGHNT and CDR2 is YYREEE (reference sequence). The length of the CDR3 is 16 residues. CDR3 sequence reads: CASSLIGTASQETQYF. The CDR3 bases are TGTGCCAGCAGCTTAATTGGTACGGCCTCCCAAGAGACCCAGTACTTC.

This clonotype was seen many times. V and J are TRBV10-3 and TRBJ2-1; maybe TRBD1 (5 bases). V was cut by 3 bases and J by 6 bases, with 12 bases left in between. CDR3 size: 14 residues. Per germline, CDR1 ENHRY and CDR2 SYGVKD. CDR3 protein: CAISDSQEINEQFF. DNA for the CDR3: TGTGCCATCAGTGATTCACAGGAGATCAATGAGCAGTTCTTC.

This clonotype has at least ten counts. The rearrangement joins TRBV27 to TRBJ2-2; D might be TRBD2 (6 bases). This CDR3 region has 17 residues. The V gene lost 6 bases and the J gene lost 4 bases, with 21 bases spanning the gap. CDR1 and CDR2 (germline): MNHEY, SMNVEV (reference sequence). CDR3 loop: CASSRRASATFTGELFF. The CDR3 DNA reads as TGTGCCAGCAGCCGAAGGGCTAGCGCGACGTTCACCGGGGAGCTGTTTTTT.